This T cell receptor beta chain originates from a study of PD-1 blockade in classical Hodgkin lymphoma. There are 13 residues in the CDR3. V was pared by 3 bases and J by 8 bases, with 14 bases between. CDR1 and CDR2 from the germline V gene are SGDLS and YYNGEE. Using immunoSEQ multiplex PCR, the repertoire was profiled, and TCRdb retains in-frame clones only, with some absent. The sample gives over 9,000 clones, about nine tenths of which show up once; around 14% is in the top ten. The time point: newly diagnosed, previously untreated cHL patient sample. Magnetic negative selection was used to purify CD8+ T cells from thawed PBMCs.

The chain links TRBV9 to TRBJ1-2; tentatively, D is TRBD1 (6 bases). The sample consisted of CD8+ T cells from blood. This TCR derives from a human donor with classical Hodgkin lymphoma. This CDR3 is CASSAGGLSGYTF. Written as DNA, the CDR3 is TGTGCCAGCAGCGCCGGGGGCCTTAGCGGCTACACCTTC.